This entry lists 13 T cell receptor beta chains sequenced from one sample in a study of blood T cell repertoires in COVID-19. Method: immunoSEQ multiplex PCR; TCRdb's copy keeps in-frame clones and lacks some. The data show roughly 69,000 clones, 80% to 90% seen once. The sequencing input was peripheral blood. These receptors were taken from a human donor in a cohort sampled during active COVID-19.

This clone was seen more than once but under ten times. The J gene is TRBJ2-1, the V gene TRBV29-1; TRBD2 might be the D (7 bases). Germline CDR1 is SQVTM and CDR2 is ANQGSEA. V was clipped by 4 bases and J by 7 bases, with 17 bases between them. This CDR3 comprises 14 residues. CDR3 protein: CSVGRQVGGNEQFF. Written as DNA, the CDR3 is TGCAGCGTTGGAAGACAGGTGGGAGGGAATGAGCAGTTCTTC.

The rearrangement uses TRBV9 and TRBJ2-3; 7 bases line up with TRBD2. This CDR3 has 16 residues. The V gene end was trimmed by 3 bases and the J gene end by 3 bases; junction bases not matched to a gene: 10. Germline assignment: CDR1 SGDLS and CDR2 YYNGEE. CDR3 bases: TGTGCCAGCAGCGGGATGGGGGGGTCTTCGACAGATACGCAGTATTTT. This codes for CASSGMGGSSTDTQYF.

The V gene is TRBV5-1, the J gene TRBJ1-4; maybe TRBD1 (6 bases). V was cut by 4 bases and J by 8 bases, with 18 bases left in between. This CDR3 comprises 15 residues. CDR1 SGHRS and CDR2 YFSETQ come from the germline V gene. Here the CDR3 DNA reads TGCGCCAGCAGCGCAGGGGACACCCAGGGCGAAAAACTGTTTTTT. Translating it yields CASSAGDTQGEKLFF.

The chain uses TRBV6-2 or TRBV6-3 and TRBJ1-5; 7 positions match TRBD1. CDR3 length equals 16 residues. Germline CDR1 MNHEY, CDR2 SVGEGT. Trimming took 4 bases from V and 11 from J; bases not matched to a gene: 17. The CDR3, as DNA: TGTGCCAGCAGTTCGTTACAGGGGAAGCCCCCCATGGCCCAGCATTTT. Residues: CASSSLQGKPPMAQHF.

This rearrangement joins TRBV6-5 to TRBJ2-7, with TRBD2 matching 9 bases. The CDR3 has 15 residues. Germline lookup yields CDR1 MNHEY and CDR2 SVGAGI. V lost 5 bases to trimming and J lost 6 bases; unmatched junction nucleotides: 11. The DNA for the CDR3 is TGTGCCAGCAGTCAGAACGGACTAGCGTCAGCCGAGCAGTACTTC. Translating gives CASSQNGLASAEQYF.

V gene TRBV2 combines with J gene TRBJ2-3, with a possible D match to TRBD2 (6 bases). The CDR3 consists of 17 residues. V lost 6 bases and J 4 bases, leaving 23 bases between the germline ends. Germline-derived CDR1 and CDR2 are SNHLY and FYNNEI. The CDR3 loop is CASRRGRDGILSDTQYF. CDR3 DNA: TGTGCCAGCAGGCGGGGACGGGACGGGATCTTATCAGATACGCAGTATTTT.

The V gene is TRBV6-1, the J gene TRBJ1-4, with D unclear. Trimming cost V 0 bases and J 10 bases, with 6 bases left between them. The CDR3 length is 12 residues. Germline V gene data show CDR1 as MNHNS and CDR2 as SASEGT. CDR3 sequence (DNA): TGTGCCAGCAGTGAAGCTGGAGTAAAACTGTTTTTT. This encodes CASSEAGVKLFF.

The chain joins TRBV30 to TRBJ1-5; 8 nucleotides agree with TRBD1. Germline CDR1 reads GTSNPN; CDR2 reads SVGIG (reference sequence). The length of the CDR3 is 15 residues. V trimming: 2 bases; J trimming: 3 bases; junction bases outside the gene matches: 6. CDR3 DNA: TGTGCCTGGAGTCTTTCAGGGGGCACCAATCAGCCCCAGCATTTT. This codes for CAWSLSGGTNQPQHF.

The CDR3 loop reads CASMGAGTMNTEAFF. Here the CDR3 DNA reads TGTGCCAGCATGGGGGCAGGGACCATGAACACTGAAGCTTTCTTT. This chain joins TRBV2 and TRBJ1-1, with D perhaps matching TRBD1 (6 bases). The CDR3 is made up of 15 amino acids. The germline CDR1 and CDR2 sequences are SNHLY and FYNNEI. Trimming removed 7 bases from V and 0 bases from J, with 15 bases in between.

The gene calls are TRBV25-1 and TRBJ1-3; a possible D gene is TRBD1 (6 bases). The CDR3 has 16 amino acids. Germline CDR1 MGHDK, CDR2 SYGVNS. Trimming removed 1 base at V and 2 bases at J, with 12 bases between. CDR3 sequence reads: CASSEFTAGAGNTIYF. The CDR3 region has the DNA TGTGCCAGCAGTGAATTTACGGCAGGGGCTGGAAACACCATATATTTT.

This clone was picked up one time. The J gene is TRBJ2-7, the V gene TRBV25-1; D unclear. Between the trimmed V and J ends, which lost 5 bases and 0 bases, there was a span of 11 bases. The CDR3 has 14 amino acids. CDR1 and CDR2 from the germline V gene are MGHDK and SYGVNS. Here the CDR3 reads CASSSRKPSYEQYF. The CDR3 nucleotides read TGTGCCAGCAGTTCCAGGAAGCCCTCCTACGAGCAGTACTTC.

The CDR3 DNA reads as TGTGCCAGCAGTGCCTACAGGGTTCCGGGGGAGCTGTTTTTT. Its translation is CASSAYRVPGELFF. This sequence joins TRBV28 and TRBJ2-2; TRBD1 is a possible D gene (6 bases). With 5 bases removed from V and 8 bases from J, the gap between germline ends came to 15 bases. This CDR3 comprises 14 residues. Germline lookup yields CDR1 MDHEN and CDR2 SYDVKM.

This chain uses TRBV28 with TRBJ1-2; 7 bases fit TRBD1. Germline loops: CDR1 MDHEN, CDR2 SYDVKM. The CDR3 totals 13 residues. V trimming: 6 bases; J trimming: 8 bases; junction bases outside the gene matches: 9. The CDR3 nucleotides read TGTGCCAGCAGAACGACAGGGAAAGAGGGCTACACCTTC. This gives the protein CASRTTGKEGYTF.